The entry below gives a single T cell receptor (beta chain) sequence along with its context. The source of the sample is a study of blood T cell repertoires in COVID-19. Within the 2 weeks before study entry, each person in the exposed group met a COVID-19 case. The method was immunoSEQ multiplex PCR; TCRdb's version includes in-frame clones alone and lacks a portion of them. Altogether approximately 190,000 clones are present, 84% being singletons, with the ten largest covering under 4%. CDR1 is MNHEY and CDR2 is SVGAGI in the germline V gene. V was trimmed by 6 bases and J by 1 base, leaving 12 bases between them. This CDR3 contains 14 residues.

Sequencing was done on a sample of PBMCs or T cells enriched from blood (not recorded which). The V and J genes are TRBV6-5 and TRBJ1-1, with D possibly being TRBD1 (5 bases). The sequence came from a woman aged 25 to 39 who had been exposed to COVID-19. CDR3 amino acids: CASSALRGNTEAFF. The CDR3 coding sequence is TGTGCCAGCAGCGCCCTTAGGGGGAACACTGAAGCTTTCTTT.